This T cell receptor beta chain was recovered during a study of T cell responses to AZD1222 COVID-19 vaccine. Study-wide points: Donors, mostly white British, included more females; clonal diversity was possibly underestimated. In the spike-specific TCR repertoire, nearly half reportedly target unmutated variant regions.

The CDR3 runs to 13 residues. V dropped 5 bases and J dropped 7 bases, with 14 bases sitting between them. Turning to this clone: The target antigen is unknown.

Data came from immunoSEQ multiplex PCR; TCRdb stores just in-frame clones and leaves some out. This sample has 100,000 or so clones, with about 87% found just once. The source of this sequence is an adult in good health. This sequence joins TRBV12-3 or TRBV12-4 and TRBJ1-1; D possibly corresponds to TRBD1 (6 bases). The source material was peripheral blood, sampled on day 0 of AZD1222 vaccination. Here the CDR3 DNA reads TGTGCCAGCAGTCCGAGGGGGGGCCGTGAAGCTTTCTTT. Protein sequence: CASSPRGGREAFF.